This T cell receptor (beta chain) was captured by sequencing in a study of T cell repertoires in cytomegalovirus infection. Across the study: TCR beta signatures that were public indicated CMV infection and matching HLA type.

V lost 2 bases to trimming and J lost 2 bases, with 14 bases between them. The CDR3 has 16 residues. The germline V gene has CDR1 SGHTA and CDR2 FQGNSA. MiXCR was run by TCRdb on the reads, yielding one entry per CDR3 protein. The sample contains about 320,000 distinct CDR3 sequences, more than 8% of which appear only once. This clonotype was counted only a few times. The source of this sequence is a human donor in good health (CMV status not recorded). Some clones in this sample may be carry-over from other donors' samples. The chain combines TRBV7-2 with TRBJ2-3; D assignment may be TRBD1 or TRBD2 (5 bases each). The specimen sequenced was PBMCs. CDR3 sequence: CASSLPAGSLTDTQYF. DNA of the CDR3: TGTGCCAGCAGCTTACCAGCAGGGAGTCTCACAGATACGCAGTATTTT.